This record concerns one TCR beta chain sequence. The source of the sample is a study of blood T cell repertoires in COVID-19. Libraries were prepared by immunoSEQ multiplex PCR; TCRdb keeps only in-frame clonotypes and omits some of them. The data show about 140,000 clones, approximately 90% seen once. Trimming at V came to 4 bases and at J to 4 bases, leaving 11 bases not matched to a gene. CDR1 is SGHRS, CDR2 YFSETQ, per germline. The CDR3 loop spans 17 amino acids. The TCR was taken from a woman aged 80 or over with acute or convalescent COVID-19. Sequences were obtained from peripheral blood. The J gene is TRBJ1-2, the V gene TRBV5-1; 12 nucleotides align to TRBD1. The CDR3 here is CASSPRDRGPGSYGYTF. In DNA form, the CDR3 reads TGCGCCAGCAGCCCAAGGGACAGGGGGCCGGGGAGCTATGGCTACACCTTC.